Only a few counts were recorded for the clone carrying this TCR beta chain. Its antigen remains unknown. The sample comes from a study of beta chain features in type 1 diabetes. Overall study results and limits: High-TCR-expressing cells could be over-represented by cDNA sequencing. Shorter TCRB CDR3s, moderately but significantly so, marked every one of the four CD4+ subsets in Type 1 diabetes patients.

There was one heparinised blood draw per donor, averaging around 100 mL. Expressed TCRB transcripts were sequenced after all isolated RNA was converted to cDNA. Using immunoSEQ multiplex PCR, the repertoire was profiled, and TCRdb retains in-frame clones only, with some absent. This table holds about 130,000 clones, 9% found once. The receptor was derived from a man aged 30 to 45 with type 1 diabetes. The specimen sequenced was central memory CD4+ T cells from blood.

CDR3 region: CASSLAGTSGYNEQFF. The CDR3, as DNA: TGTGCCAGCAGCTTGGCCGGGACTAGCGGGTACAATGAGCAGTTCTTC. The V gene is TRBV5-4, the J gene TRBJ2-1; 12 bases match TRBD2. Trimming at V came to 0 bases and at J to 4 bases, leaving 2 bases not matched to a gene. CDR1 is SGHNT, CDR2 YYREEE, per germline (reference sequence). The CDR3 totals 16 residues.